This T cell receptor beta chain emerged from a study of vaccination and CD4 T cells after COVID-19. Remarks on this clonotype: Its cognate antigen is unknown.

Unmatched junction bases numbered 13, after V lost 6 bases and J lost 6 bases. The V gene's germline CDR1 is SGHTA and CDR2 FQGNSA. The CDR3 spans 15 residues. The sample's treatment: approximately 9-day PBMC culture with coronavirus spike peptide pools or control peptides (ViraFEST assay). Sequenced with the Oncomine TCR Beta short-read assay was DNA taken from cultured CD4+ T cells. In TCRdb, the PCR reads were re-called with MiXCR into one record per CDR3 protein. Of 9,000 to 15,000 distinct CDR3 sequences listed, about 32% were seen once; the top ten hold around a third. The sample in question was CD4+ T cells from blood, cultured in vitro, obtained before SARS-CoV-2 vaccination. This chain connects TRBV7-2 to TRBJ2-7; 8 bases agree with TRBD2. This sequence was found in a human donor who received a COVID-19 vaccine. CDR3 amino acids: CASSSSGGAPSEQYF. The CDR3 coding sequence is TGTGCCAGCAGTTCCTCCGGGGGGGCCCCCTCCGAGCAGTACTTC.